These 13 T cell receptor beta chains originate from one sample sequenced in a study of CD8 T cells in ankylosing spondylitis (dated by TCRdb to about 2017). Libraries were constructed by 5' RACE. Sequencing was carried out with an Illumina HiSeq 2500. TCRdb redid the processing of the public reads, applying fastp at Q25 and MiXCR, and retained in-frame beta chains. Rows are combined by CDR3 protein, so each entry shows the most common genes and DNA. This sample has about 300,000 distinct CDR3 sequences in its table, and under 14% of those were observed once. The ten largest make up roughly 9.5% of the sample. What was sequenced was blood, either unsorted or a sorted T cell fraction (not recorded which). The receptors originated from a female donor with ankylosing spondylitis or in good health (not recorded which).

The chain employs TRBV5-1 and TRBJ2-2; 8 bases fit TRBD1. J gave up 0 bases and V 4 bases, and 11 bases lay outside the gene matches. The germline V gene encodes CDR1 SGHRS and CDR2 YFSETQ. The CDR3 has 18 amino acids. The CDR3 loop is CASSRRTGGAANTGELFF. The CDR3, as DNA: TGCGCCAGCAGCCGCAGAACAGGGGGTGCCGCGAACACCGGGGAGCTGTTTTTT. Complete variable domain (other parts from reference TRBV5-1 and TRBJ2-2): KAGVTQTPRYLIKTRGQQVTLSCSPISGHRSVSWYQQTPGQGLQFLFEYFSETQRNKGNFPGRFSGRQFSNSRSEMNVSTLELGDSALYLCASSRRTGGAANTGELFFGEGSRLTVL.

J is TRBJ2-3 and V is TRBV10-3; no firm D call. Trimming stripped 0 bases from V and 0 bases from J, with 10 bases between. There are 16 residues in the CDR3. From germline, CDR1 is ENHRY and CDR2 SYGVKD. In DNA, the CDR3 is TGTGCCATCAGTGAGTCGGCTCCCGCGAGCACAGATACGCAGTATTTT. This codes for CAISESAPASTDTQYF.

CDR3 coding DNA: TGTGCCAGCAGACTCCAGTACGAGCAGTACTTC. This gives the protein CASRLQYEQYF. This sequence joins TRBV6-1 and TRBJ2-7; the D is unclear. The V end lost 6 bases, the J end lost 4 bases, and 7 bases lay between the germline ends. Looked up from germline, CDR1 is MNHNS and CDR2 is SASEGT. The CDR3 runs to 11 residues.

This clonotype was observed a handful of times. The J gene is TRBJ2-4, the V gene TRBV28; D not resolved. Germline V gene sequence: CDR1 MDHEN, CDR2 SYDVKM. V was clipped by 6 bases and J by 0 bases, with 12 bases between them. The CDR3 is 15 amino acids. The CDR3 nucleotides are TGTGCCAGCAGACCGGTGGGGTTAGCCAAAAACATTCAGTACTTC. It translates to CASRPVGLAKNIQYF.

This clonotype showed up many times. The chain carries TRBV27 and TRBJ2-7; no firm D call. Trimming shortened V by 11 bases and J by 0 bases, and 23 bases separated the two germline ends. The CDR3 totals 16 residues. The germline V gene has CDR1 MNHEY and CDR2 SMNVEV (reference sequence). CDR3 protein: CASLKATLEVSYEQYF. CDR3 bases: TGTGCCTCCCTCAAGGCGACCCTCGAGGTCTCCTACGAGCAGTACTTC.

At least ten counts were recorded for this clonotype. The CDR3 coding sequence is TGTGCCATCAGCCAGACAGGGTTATCGTACGAGCAGTACTTC. This gives the protein CAISQTGLSYEQYF. The chain joins TRBV10-3 to TRBJ2-7, with 7 bases lining up with TRBD1. The ends lost 6 bases at V and 4 bases at J; junction bases unmatched: 9. This CDR3 contains 14 residues. Germline loops: CDR1 ENHRY, CDR2 SYGVKD.

This clonotype showed up just a few times. The rearrangement uses TRBV5-1 and TRBJ2-1; 10 bases line up with TRBD1. Germline trimming cut 8 bases from V and 9 bases from J; bases unmatched to any gene: 11. This CDR3 comprises 14 residues. CDR1 is SGHRS and CDR2 is YFSETQ in the germline V gene. CDR3: CASRMGQGRREQFF. In DNA form, the CDR3 reads TGCGCCAGTCGTATGGGACAGGGGCGACGTGAGCAGTTCTTC.

As regards this clonotype: Since a much larger clone is just one base distant, this may be a read error. This CDR3 is CASRPSRYQETQSF. CDR3 in DNA: TGCGCCAGCAGACCCAGTCGGTACCAAGAGACCCAGTCCTTC. The chain couples TRBV5-1 to TRBJ2-5; D ambiguous. The CDR3 runs 14 residues. The germline CDR1 and CDR2 sequences are SGHRS and YFSETQ.

This clonotype occurred many times. The genes are TRBV20-1 and TRBJ2-5, with 9 bases matching TRBD1. This CDR3 has 15 amino acids. The V gene's germline CDR1 is DFQATT and CDR2 SNEGSKA (reference sequence). The trim removed 6 bases at V and 1 base at J, leaving 9 bases unmatched. The CDR3 bases are TGCAGTGCAATTAGATGGACAGGGGCCCAAGAGACCCAGTACTTC. It translates to CSAIRWTGAQETQYF.

This clonotype was observed many times. The chain joins TRBV7-9 to TRBJ1-1; D perhaps matches TRBD1 (5 bases). This CDR3 contains 14 residues. V gave up 7 bases and J gave up 1 base, with 13 bases separating them. The germline V gene has CDR1 SEHNR and CDR2 FQNEAQ (reference sequence). CDR3 in DNA: TGTGCCAGCAAAATAGACGGGACGAACACTGAAGCTTTCTTT. Amino acids: CASKIDGTNTEAFF. Based on the CDR3 plus reference TRBV7-9 and TRBJ1-1, the full variable domain is DTGVSQNPRHKITKRGQNVTFRCDPISEHNRLYWYRQTLGQGPEFLTYFQNEAQLEKSRLLSDRFSAERPKGSFSTLEIQRTEQGDSAMYLCASKIDGTNTEAFFGQGTRLTVV.

This clonotype was observed many times. The chain joins TRBV20-1 to TRBJ1-2, with 7 nucleotides matching TRBD1. Looked up from germline, CDR1 is DFQATT and CDR2 is SNEGSKA (reference sequence). Trimming took 6 bases from V and 3 from J; bases not matched to a gene: 7. This CDR3 contains 13 residues. DNA for the CDR3: TGCAGTGCCGAGGCAGGGGGAGACTATGGCTACACCTTC. This sequence encodes CSAEAGGDYGYTF.

Many counts were recorded for this clonotype. V and J are TRBV7-2 and TRBJ1-1; the D gene is possibly TRBD1 (5 bases). This CDR3 comprises 15 residues. Deletions cut 5 bases from V and 0 bases from J, with 13 bases between. Germline V gene lookup returns CDR1 SGHTA and CDR2 FQGNSA. This chain's CDR3 is CASSPRQSMNTEAFF. The CDR3 region has the DNA TGTGCCAGCAGCCCCCGACAGAGCATGAACACTGAAGCTTTCTTT.

This chain uses TRBV6-1 with TRBJ2-5, with D hard to call. In germline, CDR1 is MNHNS, CDR2 SASEGT. The CDR3 loop spans 11 amino acids. The germline V and J ends were trimmed by 4 bases and 3 bases, with 3 bases remaining between them. For the CDR3, the DNA is TGTGCCAGCAGTGTGAAAGAGACCCAGTACTTC. Protein sequence: CASSVKETQYF.